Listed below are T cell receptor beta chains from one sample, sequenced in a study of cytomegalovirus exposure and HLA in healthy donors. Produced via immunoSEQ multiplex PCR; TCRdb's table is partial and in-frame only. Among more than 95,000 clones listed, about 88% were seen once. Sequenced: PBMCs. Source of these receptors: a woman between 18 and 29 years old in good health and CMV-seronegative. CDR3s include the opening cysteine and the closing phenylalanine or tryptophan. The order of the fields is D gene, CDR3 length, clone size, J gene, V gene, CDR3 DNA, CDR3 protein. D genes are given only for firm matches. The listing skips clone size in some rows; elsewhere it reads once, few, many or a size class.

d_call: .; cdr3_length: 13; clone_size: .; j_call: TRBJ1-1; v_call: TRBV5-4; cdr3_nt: TGTGCCAGCAGCGCCGGGGTAGCTCCGGAAGCTTTCTTT; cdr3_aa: CASSAGVAPEAFF
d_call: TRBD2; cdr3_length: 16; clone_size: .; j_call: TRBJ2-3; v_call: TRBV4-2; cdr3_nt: TGTGCCAGCAGCCAAGATAAGAGCGGGGGATCAGATACGCAGTATTTT; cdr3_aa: CASSQDKSGGSDTQYF
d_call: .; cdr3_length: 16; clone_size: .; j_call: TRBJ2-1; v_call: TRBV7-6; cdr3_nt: TGTGCCAGCAGCCCAATTGGGCGGGATCTTTCGAATGAGCAGTTCTTC; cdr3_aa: CASSPIGRDLSNEQFF
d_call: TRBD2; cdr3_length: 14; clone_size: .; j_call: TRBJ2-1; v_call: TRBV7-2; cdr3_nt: TGTGCCAGCAGCCCGACTAGCGGGAGTAATGAGCAGTTCTTC; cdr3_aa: CASSPTSGSNEQFF
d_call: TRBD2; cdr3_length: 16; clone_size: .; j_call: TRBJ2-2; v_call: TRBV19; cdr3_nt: TGTGCCACTATCGGGACTAGCGGGGCGAACACCGGGGAGCTGTTTTTT; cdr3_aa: CATIGTSGANTGELFF
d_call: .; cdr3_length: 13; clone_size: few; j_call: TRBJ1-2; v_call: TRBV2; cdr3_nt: TGTGCCAGCAGAGTACAGGGTAACTATGGCTACACCTTC; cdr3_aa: CASRVQGNYGYTF
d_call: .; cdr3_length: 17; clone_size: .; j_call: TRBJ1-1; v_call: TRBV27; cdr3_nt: TGTGCCAGCATACCGAGACCATTAGGGGATTTTTATACTGAAGCTTTCTTT; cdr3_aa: CASIPRPLGDFYTEAFF
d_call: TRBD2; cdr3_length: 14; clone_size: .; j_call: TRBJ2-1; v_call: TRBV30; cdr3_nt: TGTGCCTGGAGTGTAGGCGGGGGGGAGAATGAGCAGTTCTTC; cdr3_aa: CAWSVGGGENEQFF
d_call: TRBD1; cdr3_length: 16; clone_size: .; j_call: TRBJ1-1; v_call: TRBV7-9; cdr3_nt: TGTGCCAGCAGCACGACAGGGGTTGGGAAGAACACTGAAGCTTTCTTT; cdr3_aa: CASSTTGVGKNTEAFF
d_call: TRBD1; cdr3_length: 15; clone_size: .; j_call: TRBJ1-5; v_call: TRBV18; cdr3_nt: TGTGCCAGCTCACCCGGGACAGGGGGCGATCAGCCCCAGCATTTT; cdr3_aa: CASSPGTGGDQPQHF
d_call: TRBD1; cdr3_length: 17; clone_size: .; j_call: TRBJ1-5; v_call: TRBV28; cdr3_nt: TGTGCCAGCAGTCGGATACAGGGGGGCGGCGGCAATCAGCCCCAGCATTTT; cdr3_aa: CASSRIQGGGGNQPQHF
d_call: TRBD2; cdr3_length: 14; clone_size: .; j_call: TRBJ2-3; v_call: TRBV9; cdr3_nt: TGTGCCAGCAGCGTTCGACTAGCGACAGATACGCAGTATTTT; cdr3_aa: CASSVRLATDTQYF
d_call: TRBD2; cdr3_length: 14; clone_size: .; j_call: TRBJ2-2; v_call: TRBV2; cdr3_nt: TGTGCCAGCGGGCGGGAGCCCAACACCGGGGAGCTGTTTTTT; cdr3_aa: CASGREPNTGELFF
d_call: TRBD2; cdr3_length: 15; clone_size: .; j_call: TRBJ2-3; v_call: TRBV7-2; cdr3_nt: TGTGCCAGCAGCCGGAGGGGACTAGCGGCAGATACGCAGTATTTT; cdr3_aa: CASSRRGLAADTQYF
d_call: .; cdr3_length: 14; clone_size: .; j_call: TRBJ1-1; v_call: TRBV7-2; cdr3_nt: TGTGCCAGCAGCTTAGCGGTGAGAGGTACTGAAGCTTTCTTT; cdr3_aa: CASSLAVRGTEAFF
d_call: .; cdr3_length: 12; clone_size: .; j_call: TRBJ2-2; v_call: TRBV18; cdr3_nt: TGTGCCAGCTCACGCCAGGAGGGAGAGCTGTTTTTT; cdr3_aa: CASSRQEGELFF